This T cell receptor (beta chain) came from a study of OX40 agonist ivuxolimab in advanced cancers. For the study at large: Patients' therapy was ivuxolimab, an antibody that acts as an agonist of OX40 (CD134). Prior checkpoint blockade (anti-PD-1, anti-PD-L1 or anti-CTLA-4) was permitted; about 40% had it. Study results and limitations: The mean number of expanded clones was higher in CD8+ T cells than in CD4+. At 0.1 to 3.0 mg/kg and by week 6, CD4+ and CD8+ T cells in the blood had expanded clonally.

Between the trimmed V and J ends, which lost 6 bases and 0 bases, there was a span of 9 bases. The CDR3 length is 13 residues. Per germline, CDR1 ENHRY and CDR2 SYGVKD. Some clones are missing from TCRdb's copy, which holds only in-frame ones; the method was immunoSEQ multiplex PCR. The data show some 30,000 clones, 80% to 95% seen once. With regard to this clone: Its antigen is as yet unknown.

Material: CD4+ or CD8+ T cells sorted from blood, obtained in a trial of the OX40 agonist ivuxolimab. This chain links TRBV10-3 with TRBJ2-7; D is uncertain. The TCR comes from an adult with an advanced solid tumor such as melanoma, head and neck, liver or kidney cancer. For the CDR3, the DNA is TGTGCCATCAGAAGCTCCGGCTCCTACGAGCAGTACTTC. As protein: CAIRSSGSYEQYF.